Listed below are T cell receptor beta chains from one sample, sequenced in a study of CD8+CD57+ T cells in acquired aplastic anemia. MiXCR, run by TCRdb on the reads, gives a single entry per CDR3 protein. The sample has some 130,000 distinct CDR3 sequences, more than 40% seen once; the top ten hold around 2.5%. The sequenced material came from sorted CD4+, CD8+, or CD8+CD57+ T cells (not recorded which) from PBMCs. Receptors originate from a human donor in good health, serving as a control. The CDR3 runs from the conserved cysteine through the conserved F or W. D genes are given only for firm matches. Not every row has a clone size; where given, it reads once, few, many or a size class.

size: many
D: .
V: TRBV9
J: TRBJ2-3
DNA: TGTGCCAGCAGCGTAACCGGGGCGAGCGATACGCAGTATTTT
CDR3: CASSVTGASDTQYF

size: .
D: .
V: TRBV7-2
J: TRBJ2-7
DNA: TGTGCCAGCAGCAGCCGGGACACCTACGAGCAGTACTTC
CDR3: CASSSRDTYEQYF

size: once
D: TRBD1
V: TRBV12-3/TRBV12-4
J: TRBJ1-1
DNA: TGTGCCAGCAAGGAACAGGGGGCAACTGAAGCTTTCTTT
CDR3: CASKEQGATEAFF

size: .
D: TRBD1
V: TRBV5-1
J: TRBJ1-2
DNA: TGCGCCAGCAGCCCCTGGGGGACAGGGCTTAACTATGGCTACACCTTC
CDR3: CASSPWGTGLNYGYTF

size: .
D: TRBD1
V: TRBV4-2
J: TRBJ1-2
DNA: TGTGCCAGCAGCCCAATACCGGGACAGCTACCAAACTATGGCTACACCTTC
CDR3: CASSPIPGQLPNYGYTF

size: .
D: TRBD2
V: TRBV20-1
J: TRBJ2-3
DNA: TGCAGTGCTAGTGGTAGCGGGGTCACAGATACGCAGTATTTT
CDR3: CSASGSGVTDTQYF

size: many
D: .
V: TRBV7-2
J: TRBJ1-1
DNA: TGTGCCAGCAGCCCGTCTTTTGGGGAAGCTTTCTTT
CDR3: CASSPSFGEAFF

size: many
D: .
V: TRBV7-6
J: TRBJ2-7
DNA: TGTGCCAGCAGCTTGGGGGATATTGACGAGCAGTACTTC
CDR3: CASSLGDIDEQYF

size: .
D: TRBD1
V: TRBV20-1
J: TRBJ1-6
DNA: TGCAGTGCTAGAGACCGGACAGGATTGTCACCCCTCCACTTT
CDR3: CSARDRTGLSPLHF

size: .
D: .
V: TRBV2
J: TRBJ1-1
DNA: TGTGCCAGCAGTGAAAGTCGGGGTGCGAACACTGAAGCTTTCTTT
CDR3: CASSESRGANTEAFF

size: .
D: TRBD2
V: TRBV24-1
J: TRBJ2-1
DNA: TGTGCCACCAGTGAGAAACCGGGACTAGCGGGGGGGAATGAGCAGTTCTTC
CDR3: CATSEKPGLAGGNEQFF

size: .
D: .
V: TRBV24-1
J: TRBJ2-3
DNA: TGTGCCACCAGTGTCCTGGGCGAAGATACGCAGTATTTT
CDR3: CATSVLGEDTQYF

size: .
D: TRBD2
V: TRBV11-2
J: TRBJ2-1
DNA: TGTGCCAGCAGCTTAGTGTCGTCGGGACTAGCGGGGGGGCAGCAGTTCTTC
CDR3: CASSLVSSGLAGGQQFF

size: many
D: .
V: TRBV7-2
J: TRBJ2-5
DNA: TGTGCCAGCAGCTTAAGAAGGTCCGAGGAGACCCAGTACTTC
CDR3: CASSLRRSEETQYF

size: .
D: .
V: TRBV5-1
J: TRBJ1-1
DNA: TGCGCCAGCAGTCAAGGACCAGAAGCTTTCTTT
CDR3: CASSQGPEAFF

size: .
D: .
V: TRBV9
J: TRBJ2-2
DNA: TGTGCCAGCAGCGAGTTGCACCCCCTAGATGGCGGGGAGCTGTTTTTT
CDR3: CASSELHPLDGGELFF

size: .
D: .
V: TRBV6-5
J: TRBJ1-3
DNA: TGTGCCAGCAGTTACTCTCCGGCGCCATCCGGAAACACCATATATTTT
CDR3: CASSYSPAPSGNTIYF

size: many
D: .
V: TRBV30
J: TRBJ2-3
DNA: TGTGCCTGGCGGCAGGGGTTCATGCGACCAGATACGCAGTATTTT
CDR3: CAWRQGFMRPDTQYF

size: .
D: .
V: TRBV7-9
J: TRBJ2-1
DNA: TGTGCCAGCAGTCAGGGGGGGAGGAATGAGCAGTTCTTC
CDR3: CASSQGGRNEQFF

size: many
D: .
V: TRBV9
J: TRBJ1-6
DNA: TGTGCCAGCAGCGGCTCTGGTTTGTCCAATTCACCCCTCCACTTT
CDR3: CASSGSGLSNSPLHF

size: many
D: .
V: TRBV2
J: TRBJ1-5
DNA: TGTGCCAGTAACGGACAGAGCAATCAGCCCCAGCATTTT
CDR3: CASNGQSNQPQHF

size: .
D: .
V: TRBV5-1
J: TRBJ2-1
DNA: TGCGCCAGCAGCACGGGACGGGACGTCGATGAGCAGTTCTTC
CDR3: CASSTGRDVDEQFF

size: .
D: TRBD1
V: TRBV18
J: TRBJ1-1
DNA: TGTGCCAGCTCACCACGCTGGGACAGGGTGAACACTGAAGCTTTCTTT
CDR3: CASSPRWDRVNTEAFF

size: once
D: TRBD2
V: TRBV4-2
J: TRBJ2-1
DNA: TGTGCCAGCAGCCAACGACGCGGGACTAGCGGGGGGAACACTGAGCAGTTCTTC
CDR3: CASSQRRGTSGGNTEQFF

size: once
D: TRBD1
V: TRBV29-1
J: TRBJ1-1
DNA: TGCAGCGTTGGTGGACAGGGACAGAACACTGAAGCTTTCTTT
CDR3: CSVGGQGQNTEAFF

size: many
D: TRBD1
V: TRBV6-2/TRBV6-3
J: TRBJ2-1
DNA: TGTGCCAGCACGAGGGACAGCCACTACAATGAGCAGTTCTTC
CDR3: CASTRDSHYNEQFF

size: medium-sized
D: .
V: TRBV2
J: TRBJ2-7
DNA: TGTGCCAGCAGGTGGGGGGAGGTGCAGTACTTC
CDR3: CASRWGEVQYF

size: .
D: TRBD1
V: TRBV5-1
J: TRBJ2-7
DNA: TGCGCCAGCAGTTCAACCGGGACAGGGGGCCCCCACGAGCAGTACTTC
CDR3: CASSSTGTGGPHEQYF

size: once
D: TRBD2
V: TRBV7-2
J: TRBJ2-3
DNA: TGTGCCAGCAGCAAGGGACTAGCGAAGGGAGATACGCAGTATTTT
CDR3: CASSKGLAKGDTQYF

size: .
D: TRBD2
V: TRBV10-1
J: TRBJ2-1
DNA: TGCGCCAGCAGTGATCTAGCGGGGGGATTAGGGGTTGAGCAGTTCTTC
CDR3: CASSDLAGGLGVEQFF

size: .
D: TRBD2
V: TRBV25-1
J: TRBJ2-7
DNA: TGTGCCAGCGGACTAGCGGGGGGGCCTTATAATGAGCAGTACTTC
CDR3: CASGLAGGPYNEQYF

size: .
D: .
V: TRBV7-4
J: TRBJ1-6
DNA: TGTGCCAGCAGCCATTACGGGAGGGATCTGGGTAATTCACCCCTCCACTTT
CDR3: CASSHYGRDLGNSPLHF

size: .
D: TRBD1
V: TRBV29-1
J: TRBJ2-1
DNA: TGCAGCGTTCAGGGACAGGGAGGCGATGAGCAGTTCTTC
CDR3: CSVQGQGGDEQFF

size: many
D: .
V: TRBV20-1
J: TRBJ2-7
DNA: TGCAGTGCTAGAGCCCACCGGGTGGCGGGCATCTCCTACGAGCAGTACTTC
CDR3: CSARAHRVAGISYEQYF

size: .
D: TRBD1
V: TRBV25-1
J: TRBJ2-5
DNA: TGTGCCAGCAGTGCGACAGGGGGCGCGGGAGAGACCCAGTACTTC
CDR3: CASSATGGAGETQYF

size: .
D: .
V: TRBV20-1
J: TRBJ1-2
DNA: TGCAGTGCTAGAGATCCGGGCAGGGGCCATGGCTACACCTTC
CDR3: CSARDPGRGHGYTF

size: .
D: .
V: TRBV2
J: TRBJ2-3
DNA: TGTGCCAGCAGTGGCATTACAGATACGCAGTATTTT
CDR3: CASSGITDTQYF

size: many
D: TRBD1
V: TRBV7-2
J: TRBJ1-3
DNA: TGTGCCAGCAGCTTTTCAGGGGGTGAAAACACCATATATTTT
CDR3: CASSFSGGENTIYF

size: many
D: TRBD1
V: TRBV4-3
J: TRBJ2-7
DNA: TGCGCCAGCAGCCAAGAAGGGACAGGGGGCGACGAGCAGTACTTC
CDR3: CASSQEGTGGDEQYF

size: many
D: TRBD1
V: TRBV20-1
J: TRBJ2-7
DNA: TGCAGTGCTTTTCGGACAGGGATTAACGAGCAGTACTTC
CDR3: CSAFRTGINEQYF

size: .
D: TRBD1
V: TRBV11-2
J: TRBJ1-6
DNA: TGTGCCAGCAGCCTGGGACAGGGCGTCTATAATTCACCCCTCCACTTT
CDR3: CASSLGQGVYNSPLHF

size: few
D: .
V: TRBV20-1
J: TRBJ2-7
DNA: TGCAGTGCCCCGATCCGGGGATCCTACGAGCAGTACTTC
CDR3: CSAPIRGSYEQYF

size: .
D: .
V: TRBV2
J: TRBJ1-2
DNA: TGTGCCAGCAGGGGTACAATCCCTCCCCCCTTTAACTATGGCTACACCTTC
CDR3: CASRGTIPPPFNYGYTF

size: many
D: .
V: TRBV7-2
J: TRBJ2-7
DNA: TGTGCCAGCAGCCAGAGGGTATCCCACGAGCAGTACTTC
CDR3: CASSQRVSHEQYF

size: .
D: TRBD1
V: TRBV29-1
J: TRBJ1-6
DNA: TGCAGCGTTGAAGACCCTCGCGACAGGGACGCTTCACCCCTCCACTTT
CDR3: CSVEDPRDRDASPLHF

size: .
D: .
V: TRBV15
J: TRBJ1-6
DNA: TGTGCCACCAGCAGAGGACAGTTCGGTTCACCCCTCCACTTT
CDR3: CATSRGQFGSPLHF

size: once
D: .
V: TRBV24-1
J: TRBJ2-2
DNA: TGTGCCACCAGCAGGGACACGATCACCGGGGAGCTGTTTTTT
CDR3: CATSRDTITGELFF

size: few
D: .
V: TRBV11-2
J: TRBJ2-4
DNA: TGTGCCAGCAGCGAGAGCACCGGGACCCTGAGAAACATTCAGTACTTC
CDR3: CASSESTGTLRNIQYF

size: many
D: .
V: TRBV6-2/TRBV6-3
J: TRBJ2-1
DNA: TGTGCCAGTGGCTCTAGCTACAATGAGCAGTTCTTC
CDR3: CASGSSYNEQFF

size: .
D: .
V: TRBV2
J: TRBJ2-7
DNA: TGTGCCAGCAGTGAACGGGGCAGGAGCGCCTACGAGCAGTACTTC
CDR3: CASSERGRSAYEQYF

size: .
D: TRBD1
V: TRBV20-1
J: TRBJ1-6
DNA: TGCAGTGCTAGTACGGACAGGGGAAGGACCCTCCACTTT
CDR3: CSASTDRGRTLHF